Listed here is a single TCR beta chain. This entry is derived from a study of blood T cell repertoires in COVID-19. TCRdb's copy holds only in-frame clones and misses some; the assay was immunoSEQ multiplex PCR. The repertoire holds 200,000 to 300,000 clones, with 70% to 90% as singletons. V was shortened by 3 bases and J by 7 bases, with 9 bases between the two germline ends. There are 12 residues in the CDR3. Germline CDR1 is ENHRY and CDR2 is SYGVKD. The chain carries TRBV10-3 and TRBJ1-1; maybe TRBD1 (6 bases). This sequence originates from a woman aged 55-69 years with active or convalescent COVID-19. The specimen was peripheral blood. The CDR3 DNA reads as TGTGCCATCAGTGAAGGGGGAGTTGAAGCTTTCTTT. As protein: CAISEGGVEAFF.